This TCR beta chain was profiled in a study of T cell repertoires in cytomegalovirus infection. At the level of the study: Signatures in public TCR beta sequences pointed to both CMV infection and matching HLA type. Study-wide findings and caveats: Dominant in the ex vivo response were TCR beta clonotypes restricted by HLA-C and specific for CMV.

Points on this clonotype: Its antigen is not known.

TCRdb analysed the reads with MiXCR anew, one entry per CDR3 protein. The sample holds around 300,000 distinct CDR3 sequences; around 9.5% are singletons and the top ten take roughly 4.5%. CDR1 and CDR2 (germline): SGHTA, FQGNSA. This CDR3 spans 14 amino acids. V dropped 5 bases and J dropped 6 bases, with 17 bases sitting between them. The clonotype was recovered from a human donor in good health (CMV status not recorded). Some clones in this sample may be carry-over from other donors' samples. The rearrangement uses TRBV7-2 and TRBJ2-7; D possibly corresponds to TRBD2 (6 bases). Sequenced sample: PBMCs. This CDR3 is CASSTLMVGGEQYF. CDR3 coding DNA: TGTGCCAGCAGCACGTTAATGGTGGGAGGCGAGCAGTACTTC.